Listed here are 20 T cell receptor beta chains from one sample, sequenced in a study of blood T cell repertoires in COVID-19. TCRdb's table, derived via immunoSEQ multiplex PCR, lists solely in-frame clones and lacks some. The table records some 110,000 clones, approximately 80% of them present only once. Sequenced sample: peripheral blood. These receptors were collected from a woman aged 70-85 years with acute or convalescent COVID-19.

The genes are TRBV5-5 and TRBJ1-1; 7 bases align to TRBD1. This CDR3 comprises 13 residues. Germline CDR1 SGHKS, CDR2 YYEKEE (reference sequence). Losses at the gene ends were 6 bases for V and 0 bases for J; bases not matched to a gene: 2. The DNA of the CDR3 is TGTGCCAGCACGGGACAGCTGAACACTGAAGCTTTCTTT. It encodes CASTGQLNTEAFF.

The gene calls are TRBV3-1 (or the pseudogene TRBV3-2) and TRBJ2-5; the D is unclear. The CDR3 is made up of 14 amino acids. CDR1 LGHDT and CDR2 YNNKEL come from the germline V gene (reference sequence). V lost 4 bases and J lost 4, with 13 bases in between. CDR3 in amino acids: CASSPEVGGETQYF. Here the CDR3 DNA reads TGTGCCAGCAGCCCGGAAGTAGGCGGAGAGACCCAGTACTTC.

The CDR3 coding sequence is TGTGCCAGCAGTAATCCGACTAGTCGGCAGTACTTC. It translates to CASSNPTSRQYF. The gene calls are TRBV28 and TRBJ2-7; tentatively, D is TRBD2 (6 bases). V shed 5 bases and J shed 9 bases, with 14 bases lying between them. CDR3 length equals 12 residues. CDR1 and CDR2 from the germline V gene are MDHEN and SYDVKM. Full variable domain (remainder filled in from reference TRBV28 and TRBJ2-7): DVKVTQSSRYLVKRTGEKVFLECVQDMDHENMFWYRQDPGLGLRLIYFSYDVKMKEKGDIPEGYSVSREKKERFSLILESASTNQTSMYLCASSNPTSRQYFGPGTRLTVT.

This clone was observed a single time. This chain joins TRBV7-9 and TRBJ1-1; possibly TRBD1 for D (6 bases). Looked up from germline, CDR1 is SEHNR and CDR2 is FQNEAQ (reference sequence). The germline V and J ends were trimmed by 5 bases and 1 base, with 8 bases remaining between them. The CDR3 is 13 amino acids. The CDR3 DNA is TGTGCCAGCAGCCCGACAGGGAACACTGAAGCTTTCTTT. Translation gives CASSPTGNTEAFF.

The chain is built from TRBV7-6 and TRBJ1-4, with D possibly matching TRBD1 (5 bases). V shed 1 base and J shed 3 bases, with 12 bases lying between them. CDR1 is SGHVS, CDR2 FNYEAQ, per germline. The CDR3 spans 16 residues. CDR3 sequence (DNA): TGTGCCAGCAGCTTAGGGCAGGGAGGTGCTAATGAAAAACTGTTTTTT. This encodes CASSLGQGGANEKLFF. The full variable domain, its missing parts supplied by reference TRBV7-6 and TRBJ1-4, is GAGVSQSPRYKVTKRGQDVALRCDPISGHVSLYWYRQALGQGPEFLTYFNYEAQQDKSGLPNDRFSAERPEGSISTLTIQRTEQRDSAMYRCASSLGQGGANEKLFFGSGTQLSVL.

This rearrangement joins TRBV11-2 to TRBJ1-5; 7 bases agree with TRBD1. CDR3 size: 15 residues. Trimming took 5 bases from V and 2 from J; bases not matched to a gene: 6. The germline V gene has CDR1 SGHAT and CDR2 FQNNGV. The CDR3 bases are TGTGCCAGCAGCCCCGCCGGGACAGGCAATCAGCCCCAGCATTTT. This translates into CASSPAGTGNQPQHF.

This clone appeared a single time. J is TRBJ1-2 and V is TRBV12-3 or TRBV12-4; 9 nucleotides match TRBD1. V trimming: 4 bases; J trimming: 8 bases; junction bases outside the gene matches: 5. This CDR3 has 13 amino acids. This chain's CDR3 is CASSSGQGLGYTF. The CDR3 DNA sequence: TGTGCCAGCAGTTCCGGACAGGGGCTAGGCTACACCTTC.

As concerns this clone: Germline and junction disagree at one end, which may indicate a read error. The gene calls are TRBV12-3 or TRBV12-4 and TRBJ2-2; TRBD1 matches at 8 bases. There are 12 residues in the CDR3. The CDR3 sequence is CASSLMDRELFF. CDR3 coding DNA: TGTGCCAGCAGTTTAATGGACAGGGAGTTGTTTTTT.

This sequence joins TRBV4-1 and TRBJ2-2, with 14 bases identical to TRBD2. The V gene end was trimmed by 4 bases and the J gene end by 5 bases; junction bases not matched to a gene: 9. This CDR3 comprises 18 residues. Germline V lookup: CDR1 MGHRA, CDR2 YSYEKL. Here the CDR3 DNA reads TGCGCCAGCAGCCCTGGGGGACTAGCGGGAGTAGGGACCGGGGAGCTGTTTTTT. It codes for CASSPGGLAGVGTGELFF.

The chain combines TRBV25-1 with TRBJ1-1, with unresolved D. Germline-derived CDR1 and CDR2 are MGHDK and SYGVNS. The CDR3 loop spans 16 amino acids. V was shortened by 4 bases and J by 6 bases, with 21 bases between the two germline ends. DNA of the CDR3: TGTGCCAGCAGTGCCCAGATAATTAGAGGAGGTTCTGAAGCTTTCTTT. Residues: CASSAQIIRGGSEAFF.

The table lists this clone with a count of one. This chain joins TRBV5-5 and TRBJ1-2; TRBD1 aligns across 7 bases. Germline CDR1 is SGHKS and CDR2 is YYEKEE (reference sequence). With V trimmed by 3 bases and J by 2 bases, 16 bases remained unmatched. CDR3 length: 18 amino acids. CDR3 sequence: CASSSISLDRVVNYGYTF. In DNA form, the CDR3 reads TGTGCCAGCAGCTCAATCTCATTAGACAGGGTAGTCAACTATGGCTACACCTTC.

The V call is TRBV21-1, the J call TRBJ1-5; TRBD1 is taken as the D call from the table, unchecked against the DNA. TRBV21-1 is a listed pseudogene. This CDR3 has 19 amino acids. CDR3 bases: TGTGCCAGCAGCAAATGGAGGACATTTTTGCACAGGGCCAATCAGCCCCAGCATTTT. It yields the protein CASSKWRTFLHRANQPQHF.

This clone was picked up a small number of times. The chain is built from TRBV5-1 and TRBJ1-6; TRBD1 is a possible D gene (6 bases). The CDR3 consists of 16 residues. Germline-derived CDR1 and CDR2 are SGHRS and YFSETQ. Between the trimmed V and J ends, which lost 2 bases and 5 bases, there was a span of 14 bases. The CDR3 DNA follows: TGCGCCAGCAGCTTCCAAGTACAGGGAAATAATTCACCCCTCCACTTT. It encodes CASSFQVQGNNSPLHF. Together with reference TRBV5-1 and TRBJ1-6, the CDR3 gives the full variable domain: KAGVTQTPRYLIKTRGQQVTLSCSPISGHRSVSWYQQTPGQGLQFLFEYFSETQRNKGNFPGRFSGRQFSNSRSEMNVSTLELGDSALYLCASSFQVQGNNSPLHFGNGTRLTVT.

The CDR3 bases are TGTGCCAGCAGCCCGCAGGGACAGGGGGACTATGGCTACACCTTC. Amino acids: CASSPQGQGDYGYTF. The V and J genes are TRBV28 and TRBJ1-2; the match to TRBD1 covers 11 bases. Looked up from germline, CDR1 is MDHEN and CDR2 is SYDVKM. Trimming at V came to 6 bases and at J to 3 bases, leaving 6 bases not matched to a gene. The CDR3 loop spans 15 amino acids.

J is TRBJ1-1 and V is TRBV6-2 or TRBV6-3, with a weak D call TRBD1 (5 bases). The ends were cut back, 5 bases at V and 6 bases at J, with 10 bases in the middle. This CDR3 comprises 12 residues. From germline, CDR1 is MNHEY and CDR2 SVGEGT. The CDR3, as DNA: TGTGCCAGCAGTCGGGGGTTGTCTGAAGCTTTCTTT. Translation gives CASSRGLSEAFF.

The count of this clone is one. V and J are TRBV12-3 or TRBV12-4 and TRBJ1-1, with a possible D match to TRBD1 (6 bases). CDR3 size: 13 residues. V was pared by 7 bases and J by 1 base, with 10 bases between. The CDR3 sequence is CASTPRGNTEAFF. CDR3 DNA: TGTGCCAGCACCCCCAGGGGGAACACTGAAGCTTTCTTT.

This sequence joins TRBV19 and TRBJ1-2; 7 bases fit TRBD1. With 4 bases clipped from V and 4 bases from J, the junction kept 3 bases outside the gene matches. There are 13 residues in the CDR3. The germline gives CDR1 LNHDA, CDR2 SQIVND (reference sequence). CDR3 amino acids: CASSTGTVYGYTF. CDR3 nucleotides: TGTGCCAGTAGTACCGGGACAGTCTATGGCTACACCTTC.

The chain links TRBV24-1 to TRBJ2-5; TRBD1 matches at 7 bases. From germline, CDR1 is KGHDR and CDR2 SFDVKD. This CDR3 has 16 amino acids. V shed 10 bases and J 5 bases; nucleotides not matched to a gene: 18. The CDR3 DNA follows: TGTGCCACAGAGGTAGTGGGACAGCAACTCGAGGAGACCCAGTACTTC. Translated: CATEVVGQQLEETQYF.

The chain recombines TRBV7-2 with TRBJ2-6; 7 nucleotides line up with TRBD1. J lost 4 bases, V lost 5 bases, and 11 bases had no gene match. Germline CDR1 is SGHTA and CDR2 is FQGNSA. The CDR3 has 17 residues. The CDR3 nucleotides read TGTGCCAGCAGCCAAACAATCACAGGGGACGGGGCCAACGTCCTGACTTTC. Translated, it gives CASSQTITGDGANVLTF.

The J gene is TRBJ2-7, the V gene TRBV28; a possible D gene is TRBD2 (5 bases). CDR3 length: 13 residues. Germline CDR1 MDHEN, CDR2 SYDVKM. Trimming removed 5 bases at V and 5 bases at J, with 13 bases between. The CDR3 nucleotides are TGTGCCAGCAGTCCGGACCCCGGGGACGAGCAGTACTTC. Its translation is CASSPDPGDEQYF.